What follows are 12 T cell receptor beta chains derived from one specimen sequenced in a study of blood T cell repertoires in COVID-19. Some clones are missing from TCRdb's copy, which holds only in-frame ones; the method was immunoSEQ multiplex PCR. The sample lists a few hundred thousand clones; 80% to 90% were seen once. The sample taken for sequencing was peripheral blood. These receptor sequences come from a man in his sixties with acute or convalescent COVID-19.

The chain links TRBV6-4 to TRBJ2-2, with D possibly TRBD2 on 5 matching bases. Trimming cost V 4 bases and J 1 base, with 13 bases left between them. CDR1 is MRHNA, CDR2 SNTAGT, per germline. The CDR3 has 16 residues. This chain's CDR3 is CASSVLSRENTGELFF. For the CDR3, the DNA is TGTGCCAGCAGTGTTTTATCGAGGGAGAACACCGGGGAGCTGTTTTTT.

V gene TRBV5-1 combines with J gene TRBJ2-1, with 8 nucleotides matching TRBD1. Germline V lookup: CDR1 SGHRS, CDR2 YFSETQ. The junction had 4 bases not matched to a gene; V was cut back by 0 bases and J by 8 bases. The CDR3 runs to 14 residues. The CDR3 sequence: CASSLGQGTDEQFF. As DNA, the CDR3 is TGCGCCAGCAGCTTGGGACAGGGGACAGATGAGCAGTTCTTC.

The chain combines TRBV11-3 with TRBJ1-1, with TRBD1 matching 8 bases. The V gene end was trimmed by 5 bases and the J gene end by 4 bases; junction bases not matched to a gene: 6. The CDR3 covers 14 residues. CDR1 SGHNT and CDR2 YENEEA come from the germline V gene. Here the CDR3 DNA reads TGTGCCAGCAGCCCGACAGGGGAAGGCACTGAAGCTTTCTTT. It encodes CASSPTGEGTEAFF.

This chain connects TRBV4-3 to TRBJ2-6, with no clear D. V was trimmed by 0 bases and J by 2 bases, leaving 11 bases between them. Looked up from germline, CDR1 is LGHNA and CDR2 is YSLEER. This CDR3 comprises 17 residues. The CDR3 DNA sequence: TGCGCCAGCAGCCAAGATTTGCGTCCCCCTGGGGCCAACGTCCTGACTTTC. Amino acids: CASSQDLRPPGANVLTF.

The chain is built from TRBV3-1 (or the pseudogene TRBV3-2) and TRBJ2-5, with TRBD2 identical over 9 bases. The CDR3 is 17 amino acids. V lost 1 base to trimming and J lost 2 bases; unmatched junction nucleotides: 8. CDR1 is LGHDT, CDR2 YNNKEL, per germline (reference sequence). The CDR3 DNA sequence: TGTGCCAGCAGCCAAGCCCTAATTGCGGGAGGGCAAGAGACCCAGTACTTC. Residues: CASSQALIAGGQETQYF.

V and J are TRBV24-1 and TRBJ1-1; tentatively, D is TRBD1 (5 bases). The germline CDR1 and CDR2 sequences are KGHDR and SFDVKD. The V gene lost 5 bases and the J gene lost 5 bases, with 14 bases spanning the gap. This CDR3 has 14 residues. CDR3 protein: CATSVAGPGTEAFF. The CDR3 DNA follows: TGTGCCACCAGTGTGGCAGGGCCAGGGACTGAAGCTTTCTTT.

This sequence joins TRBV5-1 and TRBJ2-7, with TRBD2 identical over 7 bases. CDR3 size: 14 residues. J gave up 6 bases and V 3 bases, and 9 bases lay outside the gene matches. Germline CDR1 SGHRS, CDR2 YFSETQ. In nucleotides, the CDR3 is TGCGCCAGCAGCTCCCTGGCGGGAGAGGGCGAGCAGTACTTC. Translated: CASSSLAGEGEQYF. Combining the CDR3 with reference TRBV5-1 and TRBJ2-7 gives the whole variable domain KAGVTQTPRYLIKTRGQQVTLSCSPISGHRSVSWYQQTPGQGLQFLFEYFSETQRNKGNFPGRFSGRQFSNSRSEMNVSTLELGDSALYLCASSSLAGEGEQYFGPGTRLTVT.

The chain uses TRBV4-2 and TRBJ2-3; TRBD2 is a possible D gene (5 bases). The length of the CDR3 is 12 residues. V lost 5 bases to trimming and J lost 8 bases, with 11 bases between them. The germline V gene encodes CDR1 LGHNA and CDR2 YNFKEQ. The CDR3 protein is CASSSGLFTQYF. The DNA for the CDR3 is TGTGCCAGCAGCTCTGGACTTTTTACGCAGTATTTT.

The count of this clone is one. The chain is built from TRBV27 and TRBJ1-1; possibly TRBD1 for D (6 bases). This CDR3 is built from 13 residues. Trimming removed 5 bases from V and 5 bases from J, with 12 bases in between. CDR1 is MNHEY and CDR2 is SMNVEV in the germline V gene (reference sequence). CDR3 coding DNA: TGTGCCAGCAGTGGACAAAGGGGGACTGAAGCTTTCTTT. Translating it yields CASSGQRGTEAFF.

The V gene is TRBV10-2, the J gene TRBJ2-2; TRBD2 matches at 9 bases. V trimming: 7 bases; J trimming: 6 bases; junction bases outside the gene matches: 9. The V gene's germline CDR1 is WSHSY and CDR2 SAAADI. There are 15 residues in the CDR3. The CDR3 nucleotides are TGCGCCAGCACCCTCGCCAGCGGGGGGCCCGGGGAGCTGTTTTTT. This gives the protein CASTLASGGPGELFF.

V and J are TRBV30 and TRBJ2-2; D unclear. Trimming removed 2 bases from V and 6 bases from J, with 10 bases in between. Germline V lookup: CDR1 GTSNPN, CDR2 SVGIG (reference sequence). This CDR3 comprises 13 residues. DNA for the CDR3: TGTGCCTGGAGTCCCTACCGGGCCGGGGAGCTGTTTTTT. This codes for CAWSPYRAGELFF.

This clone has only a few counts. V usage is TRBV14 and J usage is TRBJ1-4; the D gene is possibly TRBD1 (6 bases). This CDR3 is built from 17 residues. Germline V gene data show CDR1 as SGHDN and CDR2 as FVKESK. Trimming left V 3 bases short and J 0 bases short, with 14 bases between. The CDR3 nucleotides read TGTGCCAGCAGCCAGGTTGCAGGGACACCAACTAATGAAAAACTGTTTTTT. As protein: CASSQVAGTPTNEKLFF.